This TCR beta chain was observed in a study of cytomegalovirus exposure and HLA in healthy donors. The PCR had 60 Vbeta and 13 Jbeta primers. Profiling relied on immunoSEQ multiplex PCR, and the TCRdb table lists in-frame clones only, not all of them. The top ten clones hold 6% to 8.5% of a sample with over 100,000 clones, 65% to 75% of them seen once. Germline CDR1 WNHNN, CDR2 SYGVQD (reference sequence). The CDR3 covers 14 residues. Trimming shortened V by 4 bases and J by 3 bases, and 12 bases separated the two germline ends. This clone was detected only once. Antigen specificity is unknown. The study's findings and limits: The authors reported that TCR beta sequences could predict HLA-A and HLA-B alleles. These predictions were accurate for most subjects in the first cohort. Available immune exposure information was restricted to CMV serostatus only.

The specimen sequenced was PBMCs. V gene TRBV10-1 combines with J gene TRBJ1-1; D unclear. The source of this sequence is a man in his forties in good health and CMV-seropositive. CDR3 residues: CASSGSRRHTEAFF. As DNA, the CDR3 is TGCGCCAGCAGTGGGAGCCGGAGGCACACTGAAGCTTTCTTT.